This T cell receptor (beta chain) was sequenced for a study of response to subunit inactivated influenza vaccine. Overall study results and limits: Authors suggested that a seasonal influenza vaccination recruits few new T cells each time.

TCRdb independently ran MiXCR on the RT-PCR reads; one entry per CDR3 protein. The table records around 750,000 distinct CDR3 sequences, approximately 22% of them present only once. This clonotype was picked up a small number of times. The antigen is unknown. The V segment lost 2 bases and the J segment 5 bases; nucleotides outside the gene matches: 6. The CDR3 loop spans 15 amino acids. The V gene's germline CDR1 is DFQATT and CDR2 SNEGSKA (reference sequence). The sequencing used PBMCs from blood, collected roughly 5 days after vaccination. The chain combines TRBV20-1 with TRBJ2-3; 11 bases agree with TRBD2. The TCR sequence derives from a man in his forties or fifties who received an inactivated influenza vaccine. The CDR3 protein is CSARPPSGGRDTQYF. The DNA of the CDR3 is TGCAGTGCTAGACCGCCTAGCGGGGGGAGAGATACGCAGTATTTT.